The clone carrying this T cell receptor beta chain was observed a few times. Its antigen is as yet unknown. TCRdb reprocessed the 5' RACE reads via MiXCR and lists one record per CDR3 protein. The sample consists of some 1,700,000 distinct CDR3 sequences, about 31% of them appearing once. The data originate from a study of identical twins. Trimming took 0 bases from V and 3 from J; bases not matched to a gene: 13. The CDR3 loop spans 18 amino acids. CDR1 DFQATT and CDR2 SNEGSKA come from the germline V gene (reference sequence). Study-wide results and caveats: Less excess twin sharing appeared in beta out-of-frame sequences. Models came in too low on out-of-frame TCR alpha sharing in monozygotic twins. Donors were not followed over many years; analysis was cross-sectional.

The chain has TRBV20-1 and TRBJ2-5, with 10 positions matching TRBD2. The specimen sequenced was cord blood. This receptor was obtained from a newborn girl in good health. The DNA for the CDR3 is TGCAGTGCTAGAGATTTGCCTAGCGGGAGACCTTATAAAGAGACCCAGTACTTC. It yields the protein CSARDLPSGRPYKETQYF.